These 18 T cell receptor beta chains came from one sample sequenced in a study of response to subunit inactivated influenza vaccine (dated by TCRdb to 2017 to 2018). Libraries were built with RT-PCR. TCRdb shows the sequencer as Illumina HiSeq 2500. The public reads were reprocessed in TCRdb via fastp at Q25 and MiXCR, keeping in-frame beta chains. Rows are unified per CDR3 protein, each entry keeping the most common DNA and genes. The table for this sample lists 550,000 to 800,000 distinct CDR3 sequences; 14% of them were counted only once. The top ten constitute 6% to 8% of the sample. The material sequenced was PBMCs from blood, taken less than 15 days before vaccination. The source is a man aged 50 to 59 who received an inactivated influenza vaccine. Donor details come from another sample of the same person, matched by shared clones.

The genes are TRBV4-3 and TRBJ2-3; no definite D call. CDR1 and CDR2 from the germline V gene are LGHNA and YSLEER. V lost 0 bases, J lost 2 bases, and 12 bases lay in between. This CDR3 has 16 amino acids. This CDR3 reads CASSQDLDRYTDTQYF. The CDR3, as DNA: TGCGCCAGCAGCCAAGATCTTGACCGTTACACAGATACGCAGTATTTT.

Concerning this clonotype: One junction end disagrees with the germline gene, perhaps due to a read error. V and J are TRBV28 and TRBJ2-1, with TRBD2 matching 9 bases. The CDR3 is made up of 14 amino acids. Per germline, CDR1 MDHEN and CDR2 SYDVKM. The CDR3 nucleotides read TGTGCCAGCAGTTCAGCGGGAGGTACGGATGAGCAGTTTTTC. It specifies CASSSAGGTDEQFF.

The CDR3 DNA sequence: TGCAGTGCTGTTCCCCCCGGGGGACTCACTAGCACAGATACGCAGTATTTT. This encodes CSAVPPGGLTSTDTQYF. The chain uses TRBV20-1 and TRBJ2-3, with D possibly being TRBD2 (6 bases). The length of the CDR3 is 17 residues. Per germline, CDR1 DFQATT and CDR2 SNEGSKA (reference sequence). V was trimmed by 5 bases and J by 0 bases, leaving 21 bases between them.

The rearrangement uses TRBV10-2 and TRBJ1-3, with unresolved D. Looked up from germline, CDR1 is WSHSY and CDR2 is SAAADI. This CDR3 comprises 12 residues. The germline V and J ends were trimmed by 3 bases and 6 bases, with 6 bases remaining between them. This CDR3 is CASSDSVNTIYF. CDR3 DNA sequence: TGCGCCAGCAGTGATAGCGTAAACACCATATATTTT.

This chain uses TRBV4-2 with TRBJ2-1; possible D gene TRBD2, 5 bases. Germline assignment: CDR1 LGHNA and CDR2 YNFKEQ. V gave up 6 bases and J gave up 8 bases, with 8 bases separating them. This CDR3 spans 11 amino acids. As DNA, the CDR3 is TGTGCCAGCAGGGCCGGGGATGAGCAGTTCTTC. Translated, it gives CASRAGDEQFF.

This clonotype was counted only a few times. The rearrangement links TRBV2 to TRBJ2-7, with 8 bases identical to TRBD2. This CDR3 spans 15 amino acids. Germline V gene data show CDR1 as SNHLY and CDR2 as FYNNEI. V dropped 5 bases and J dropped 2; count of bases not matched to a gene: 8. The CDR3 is CASSSLAGQTYEQYF. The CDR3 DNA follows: TGTGCCAGCAGTTCTTTAGCGGGACAAACCTACGAGCAGTACTTC.

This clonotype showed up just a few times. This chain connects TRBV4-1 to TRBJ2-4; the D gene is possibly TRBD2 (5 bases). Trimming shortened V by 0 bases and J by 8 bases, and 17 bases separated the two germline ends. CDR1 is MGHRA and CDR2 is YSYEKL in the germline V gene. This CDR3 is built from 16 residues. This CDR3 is CASSQESQPEADIQYF. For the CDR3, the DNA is TGCGCCAGCAGCCAAGAAAGTCAACCGGAGGCAGACATTCAGTACTTC.

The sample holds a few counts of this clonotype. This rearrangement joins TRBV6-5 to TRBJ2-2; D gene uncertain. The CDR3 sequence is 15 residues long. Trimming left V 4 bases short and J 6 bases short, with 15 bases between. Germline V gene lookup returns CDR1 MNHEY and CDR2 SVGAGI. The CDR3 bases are TGTGCCAGCAGTTCACTTAACCTGATTCCCGGGGAGCTGTTTTTT. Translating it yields CASSSLNLIPGELFF.

CDR3 nucleotides: TGCGCCAGCAGTTTGACTAGCGGGCCAGTCTACGAGCAGTACTTC. Translated: CASSLTSGPVYEQYF. The J gene is TRBJ2-7, the V gene TRBV5-1; 10 bases are shared with TRBD2. The trim removed 5 bases at V and 3 bases at J, leaving 8 bases unmatched. CDR1 SGHRS and CDR2 YFSETQ come from the germline V gene. This CDR3 has 15 amino acids.

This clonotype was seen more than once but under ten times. The CDR3 bases are TGTGCCAGCAGTTCCCGCCGAGGGTACCAAGAGACCCAGTACTTC. Translation gives CASSSRRGYQETQYF. V is TRBV28 and J is TRBJ2-5; a weak D match, TRBD2 (5 bases). The CDR3 totals 15 residues. Trimming pared 4 bases from V and 0 bases from J, leaving 12 bases between. Germline loops: CDR1 MDHEN, CDR2 SYDVKM.

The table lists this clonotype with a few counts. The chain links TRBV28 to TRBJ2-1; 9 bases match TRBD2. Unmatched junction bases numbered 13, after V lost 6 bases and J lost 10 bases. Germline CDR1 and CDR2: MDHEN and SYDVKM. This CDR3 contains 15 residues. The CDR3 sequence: CASRAPGLALLEQFF. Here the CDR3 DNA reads TGTGCCAGCAGGGCGCCGGGACTAGCCCTCTTGGAGCAGTTCTTC.

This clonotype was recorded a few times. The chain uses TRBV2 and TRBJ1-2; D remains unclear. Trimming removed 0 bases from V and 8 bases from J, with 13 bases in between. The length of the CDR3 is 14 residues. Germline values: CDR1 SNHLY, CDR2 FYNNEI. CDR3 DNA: TGTGCCAGCAGTGAAGCAAAGGTCTTGGGGGGCTACACCTTC. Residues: CASSEAKVLGGYTF.

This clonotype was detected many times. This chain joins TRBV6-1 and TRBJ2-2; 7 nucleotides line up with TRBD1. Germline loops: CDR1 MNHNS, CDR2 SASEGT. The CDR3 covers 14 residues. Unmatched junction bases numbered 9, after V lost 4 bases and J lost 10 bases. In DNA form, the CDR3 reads TGTGCCAGCAGTGCTTACAGGGGAATGGAGGAGCTGTTTTTT. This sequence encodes CASSAYRGMEELFF.

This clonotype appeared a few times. The DNA for the CDR3 is TGTGCCAGCAGCCAGGCACAGGGGGCCTATGGCTACACCTTC. Amino acid sequence: CASSQAQGAYGYTF. This chain links TRBV3-1 with TRBJ1-2; 9 bases are shared with TRBD1. The CDR3 covers 14 residues. Germline-derived CDR1 and CDR2 are LGHDT and YNNKEL (reference sequence). After removal of 3 bases from V and 4 bases from J, the junction contained 3 bases not matched to a gene.

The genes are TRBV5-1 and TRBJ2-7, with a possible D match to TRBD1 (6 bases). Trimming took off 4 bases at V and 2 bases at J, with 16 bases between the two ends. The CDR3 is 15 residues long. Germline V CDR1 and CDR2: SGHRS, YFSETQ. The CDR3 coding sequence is TGCGCCAGCAGCAGCCGACAGGACGCGGCCTACGAGCAGTACTTC. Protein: CASSSRQDAAYEQYF.

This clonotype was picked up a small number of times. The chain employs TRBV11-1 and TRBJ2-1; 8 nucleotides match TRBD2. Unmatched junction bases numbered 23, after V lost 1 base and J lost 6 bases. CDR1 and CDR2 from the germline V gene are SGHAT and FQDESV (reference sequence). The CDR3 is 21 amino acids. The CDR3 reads CASSLGWDYLGRGGSPNEQFF. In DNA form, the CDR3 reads TGTGCCAGCAGCTTAGGGTGGGACTACCTCGGGAGGGGTGGATCCCCCAATGAGCAGTTCTTC. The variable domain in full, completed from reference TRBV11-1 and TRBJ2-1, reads EAEVAQSPRYKITEKSQAVAFWCDPISGHATLYWYRQILGQGPELLVQFQDESVVDDSQLPKDRFSAERLKGVDSTLKIQPAELGDSAMYLCASSLGWDYLGRGGSPNEQFFGPGTRLTVL.

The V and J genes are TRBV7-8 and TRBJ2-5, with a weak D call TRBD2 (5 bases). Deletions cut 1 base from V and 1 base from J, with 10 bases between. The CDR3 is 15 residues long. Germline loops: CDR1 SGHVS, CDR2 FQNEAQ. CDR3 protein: CASSLDSGSQETQYF. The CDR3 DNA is TGTGCCAGCAGCTTAGATTCGGGAAGCCAAGAGACCCAGTACTTC.

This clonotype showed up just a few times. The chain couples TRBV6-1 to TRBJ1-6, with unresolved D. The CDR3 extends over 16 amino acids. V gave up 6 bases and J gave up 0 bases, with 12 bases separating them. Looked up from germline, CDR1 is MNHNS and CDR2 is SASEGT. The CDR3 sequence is CASSRTASSYNSPLHF. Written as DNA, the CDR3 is TGTGCCAGCAGCCGGACGGCGAGCTCCTATAATTCACCCCTCCACTTT.